This T cell receptor beta chain was recorded in a study of cytomegalovirus exposure and HLA in healthy donors. This CDR3 region has 13 residues. V lost 0 bases, J lost 4 bases, and 7 bases lay in between. Germline CDR1 is LNHNV and CDR2 is YYDKDF (reference sequence). In the PCR, 60 Vbeta and 13 Jbeta primers were used. Only in-frame clones appear in the TCRdb table, and some are missing; sequencing was by immunoSEQ multiplex PCR. This listing includes almost 45,000 clones. Notes on this clone: The target antigen is unknown.

Study findings and constraints: The authors enumerated some 160 TCR beta chains as linked to cytomegalovirus.

The V gene is TRBV15, the J gene TRBJ2-7; a possible D gene is TRBD2 (5 bases). This TCR came from a male donor in good health and CMV-seronegative. The sequenced material came from PBMCs. For the CDR3, the DNA is TGTGCCACCAGCAGAGAAGGCGGGTACGAGCAGTACTTC. Translated, it gives CATSREGGYEQYF.